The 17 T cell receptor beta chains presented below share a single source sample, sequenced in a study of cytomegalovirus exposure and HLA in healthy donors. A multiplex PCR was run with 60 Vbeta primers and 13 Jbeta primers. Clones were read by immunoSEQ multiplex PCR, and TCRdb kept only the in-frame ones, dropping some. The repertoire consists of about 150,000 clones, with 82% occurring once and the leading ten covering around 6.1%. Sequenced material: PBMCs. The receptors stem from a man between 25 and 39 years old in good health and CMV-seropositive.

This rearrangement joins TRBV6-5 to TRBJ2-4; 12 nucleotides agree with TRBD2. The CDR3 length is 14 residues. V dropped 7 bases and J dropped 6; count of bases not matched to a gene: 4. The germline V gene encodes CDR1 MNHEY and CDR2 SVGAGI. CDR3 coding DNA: TGTGCCAGCACCGCGACTAGCGGGGGAAACATTCAGTACTTC. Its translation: CASTATSGGNIQYF.

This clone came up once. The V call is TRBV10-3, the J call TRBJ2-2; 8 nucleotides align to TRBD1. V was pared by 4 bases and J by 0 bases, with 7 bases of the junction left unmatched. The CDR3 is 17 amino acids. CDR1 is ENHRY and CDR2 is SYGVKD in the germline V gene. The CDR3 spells CAISALGQGPNTGELFF. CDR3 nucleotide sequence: TGTGCCATCAGTGCCCTAGGACAGGGTCCGAACACCGGGGAGCTGTTTTTT.

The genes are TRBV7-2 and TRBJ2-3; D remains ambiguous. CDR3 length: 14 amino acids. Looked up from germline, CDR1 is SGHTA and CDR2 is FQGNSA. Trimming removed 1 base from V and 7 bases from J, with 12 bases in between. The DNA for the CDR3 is TGTGCCAGCAGCTTAGTTCTAAGTCAAAATACGCAGTATTTT. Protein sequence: CASSLVLSQNTQYF.

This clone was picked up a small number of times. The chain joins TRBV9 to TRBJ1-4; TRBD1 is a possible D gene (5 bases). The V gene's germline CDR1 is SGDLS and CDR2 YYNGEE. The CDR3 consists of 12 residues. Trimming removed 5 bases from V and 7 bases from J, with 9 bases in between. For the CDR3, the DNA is TGTGCCAGCAGGGGGGGTCGTGAAAAACTGTTTTTT. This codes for CASRGGREKLFF.

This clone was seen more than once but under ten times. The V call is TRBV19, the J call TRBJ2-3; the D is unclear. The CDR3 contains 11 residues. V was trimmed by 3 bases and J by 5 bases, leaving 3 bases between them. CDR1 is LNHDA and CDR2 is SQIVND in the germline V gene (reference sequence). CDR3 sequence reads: CASSIGDTQYF. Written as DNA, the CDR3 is TGTGCCAGTAGTATCGGAGATACGCAGTATTTT.

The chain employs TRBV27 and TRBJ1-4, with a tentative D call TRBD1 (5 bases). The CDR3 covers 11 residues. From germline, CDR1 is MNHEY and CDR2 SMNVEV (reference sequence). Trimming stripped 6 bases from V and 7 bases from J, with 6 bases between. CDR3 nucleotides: TGTGCCAGCAGGGGGCCTGAAAAACTGTTTTTT. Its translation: CASRGPEKLFF.

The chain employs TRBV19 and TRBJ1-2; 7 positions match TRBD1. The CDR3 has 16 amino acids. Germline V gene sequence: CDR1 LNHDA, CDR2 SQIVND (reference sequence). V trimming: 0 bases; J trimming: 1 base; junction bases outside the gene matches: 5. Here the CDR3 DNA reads TGTGCCAGTAGTATAGACCTGGGACAGATTAACTATGGCTACACCTTC. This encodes CASSIDLGQINYGYTF.

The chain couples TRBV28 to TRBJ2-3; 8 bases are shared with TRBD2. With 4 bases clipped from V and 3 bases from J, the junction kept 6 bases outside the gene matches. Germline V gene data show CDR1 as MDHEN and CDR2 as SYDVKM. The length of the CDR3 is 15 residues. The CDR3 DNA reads TGTGCCAGCAGTTCCGGGACTAGATCGACAGATACGCAGTATTTT. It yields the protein CASSSGTRSTDTQYF.

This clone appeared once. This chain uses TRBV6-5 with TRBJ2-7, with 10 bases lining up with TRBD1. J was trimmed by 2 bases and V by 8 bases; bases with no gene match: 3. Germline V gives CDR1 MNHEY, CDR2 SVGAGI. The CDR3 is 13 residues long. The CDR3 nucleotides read TGTGCCAGCGGACAGGGGGGCGCCTACGAGCAGTACTTC. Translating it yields CASGQGGAYEQYF.

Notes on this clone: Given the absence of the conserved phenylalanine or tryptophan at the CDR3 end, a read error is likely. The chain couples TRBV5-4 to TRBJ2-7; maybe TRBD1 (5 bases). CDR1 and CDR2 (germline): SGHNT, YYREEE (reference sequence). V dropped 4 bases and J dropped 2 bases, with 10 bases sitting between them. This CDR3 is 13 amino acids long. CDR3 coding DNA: TGTGCCAGCAGCAACCCGACAGCCTACGAGCAGTACCTC. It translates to CASSNPTAYEQYL.

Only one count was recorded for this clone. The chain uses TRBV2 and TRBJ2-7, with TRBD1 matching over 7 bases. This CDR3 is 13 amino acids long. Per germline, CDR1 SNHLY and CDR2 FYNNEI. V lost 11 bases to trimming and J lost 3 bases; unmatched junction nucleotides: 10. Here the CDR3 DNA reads TGTGCCTCCCTGGGACAGACTATCTACGAGCAGTACTTC. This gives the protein CASLGQTIYEQYF.

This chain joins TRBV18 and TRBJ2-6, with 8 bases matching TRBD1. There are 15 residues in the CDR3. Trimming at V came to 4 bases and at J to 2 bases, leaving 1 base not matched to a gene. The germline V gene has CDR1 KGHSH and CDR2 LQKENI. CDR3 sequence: CASSLDRAGANVLTF. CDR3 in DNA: TGTGCCAGCTCACTGGACAGGGCTGGGGCCAACGTCCTGACTTTC.

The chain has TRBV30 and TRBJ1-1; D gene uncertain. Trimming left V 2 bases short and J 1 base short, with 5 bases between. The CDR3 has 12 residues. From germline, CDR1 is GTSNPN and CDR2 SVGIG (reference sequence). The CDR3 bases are TGTGCCTGGAGTTACAGGAACACTGAAGCTTTCTTT. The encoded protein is CAWSYRNTEAFF.

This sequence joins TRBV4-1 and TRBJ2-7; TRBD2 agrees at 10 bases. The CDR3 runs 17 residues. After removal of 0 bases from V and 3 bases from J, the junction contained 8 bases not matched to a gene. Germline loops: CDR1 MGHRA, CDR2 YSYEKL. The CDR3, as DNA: TGCGCCAGCAGCCAAGAACCCAGCGGGGGGGACAACTACGAGCAGTACTTC. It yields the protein CASSQEPSGGDNYEQYF.

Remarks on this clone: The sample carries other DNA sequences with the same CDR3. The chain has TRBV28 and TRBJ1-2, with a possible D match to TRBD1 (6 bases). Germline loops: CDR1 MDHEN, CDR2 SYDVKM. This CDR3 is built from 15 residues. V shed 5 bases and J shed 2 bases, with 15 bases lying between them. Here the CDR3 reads CASSLAQGRNYGYTF. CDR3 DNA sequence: TGTGCCAGCAGTCTAGCACAGGGCAGGAACTATGGCTACACCTTC.

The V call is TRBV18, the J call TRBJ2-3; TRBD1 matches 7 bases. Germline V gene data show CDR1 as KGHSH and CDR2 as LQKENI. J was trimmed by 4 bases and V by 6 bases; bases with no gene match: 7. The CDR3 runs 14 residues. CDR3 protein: CASSDRVGSDTQYF. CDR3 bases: TGTGCCAGCTCCGACAGGGTTGGTTCAGATACGCAGTATTTT.

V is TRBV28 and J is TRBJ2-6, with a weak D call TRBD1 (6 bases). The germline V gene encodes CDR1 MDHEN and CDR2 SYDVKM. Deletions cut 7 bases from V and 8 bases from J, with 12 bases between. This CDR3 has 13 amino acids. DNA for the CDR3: TGTGCCAGCATGCAGGGGATTTCCAACGTCCTGACTTTC. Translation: CASMQGISNVLTF.